This T cell receptor (beta chain) is drawn from a study of cytomegalovirus exposure and HLA in healthy donors. Across the whole study: Across 350 to 500 genotyped donors, about 86% landed in the Caucasian-associated ancestry cluster. Study results and caveats: The classifier reportedly diagnosed cytomegalovirus status with high specificity and sensitivity. In a later analysis, an Asian-associated ancestry cluster reportedly showed fewer N-insertions than the roughly 710-donor mean.

The V end was cut by 7 bases, the J end by 6 bases, with 19 bases between. This CDR3 is 15 amino acids long. Germline CDR1 MDHEN, CDR2 SYDVKM. The PCR had 60 Vbeta and 13 Jbeta primers. Assay used: immunoSEQ multiplex PCR; TCRdb lists only in-frame clones, some missing. The sample is made up of roughly 120,000 clones, and the top ten hold around 2.9% of it. With regard to this clone: Its antigen is undetermined.

Healthy donors of bone marrow made up the group. This TCR was sampled from a man aged 25 to 40 in good health and CMV-seronegative. The chain combines TRBV28 with TRBJ1-5; D not certain. Source material: PBMCs. This CDR3 reads CASNDDRGYLQPQHF. The CDR3 DNA follows: TGTGCCAGCAACGACGATCGGGGATACCTTCAGCCCCAGCATTTT.